The 19 T cell receptor beta chains presented below share a single source sample, sequenced in a study of cytomegalovirus exposure and HLA in healthy donors. Vbeta (60) and Jbeta (13) primers were used in the PCR. Data came from immunoSEQ multiplex PCR; TCRdb stores just in-frame clones and leaves some out. The sample gives tens of thousands of clones, 79% of which show up once; approximately 2.4% is in the top ten. The sample taken for sequencing was PBMCs. The receptors were sampled from a young man in good health and CMV-seronegative.

The J gene is TRBJ2-3, the V gene TRBV10-3; TRBD2 matches at 10 bases. Germline CDR1 reads ENHRY; CDR2 reads SYGVKD. The ends lost 10 bases at V and 6 bases at J; junction bases unmatched: 10. The CDR3 consists of 14 residues. The CDR3: CATRTSGRSDTQYF. CDR3 nucleotide sequence: TGTGCCACACGGACTAGCGGTCGCTCGGATACGCAGTATTTT.

This chain uses TRBV30 with TRBJ1-2; D is possibly TRBD1 (6 bases). The CDR3 covers 12 residues. The V gene lost 4 bases and the J gene lost 7 bases, with 13 bases spanning the gap. Germline values: CDR1 GTSNPN, CDR2 SVGIG (reference sequence). The CDR3, as DNA: TGTGCCTGGAATCGGGACATAAGTGGCTACACCTTC. Amino acids: CAWNRDISGYTF. Full variable domain (remainder filled in from reference TRBV30 and TRBJ1-2): SQTIHQWPATLVQPVGSPLSLECTVEGTSNPNLYWYRQAAGRGLQLLFYSVGIGQISSEVPQNLSASRPQDRQFILSSKKLLLSDSGFYLCAWNRDISGYTFGSGTRLTVV.

The V and J genes are TRBV6-5 and TRBJ2-3; the match to TRBD2 covers 16 bases. Germline V gene sequence: CDR1 MNHEY, CDR2 SVGAGI. There are 15 residues in the CDR3. V shed 2 bases and J 9 bases; nucleotides not matched to a gene: 2. In nucleotides, the CDR3 is TGTGCCAGCAGTTACGGGACTAGCGGGAGGGTGACGCAGTATTTT. This sequence encodes CASSYGTSGRVTQYF.

This clone showed up just once. The chain uses TRBV2 and TRBJ2-3; no reliable D call. Germline CDR1 reads SNHLY; CDR2 reads FYNNEI. This CDR3 is built from 13 residues. V was cut by 8 bases and J by 0 bases, with 9 bases left in between. CDR3 region: CASLLTSTDTQYF. CDR3 nucleotide sequence: TGTGCCAGCTTACTCACTAGCACAGATACGCAGTATTTT.

V usage is TRBV19 and J usage is TRBJ2-2; no clear D. The V gene's germline CDR1 is LNHDA and CDR2 SQIVND (reference sequence). V dropped 6 bases and J dropped 0 bases, with 11 bases sitting between them. This CDR3 region has 15 residues. The CDR3 protein is CASRGLEPNTGELFF. DNA of the CDR3: TGTGCCAGTAGGGGTCTAGAACCGAACACCGGGGAGCTGTTTTTT.

This chain connects TRBV7-2 to TRBJ2-5, with 7 positions matching TRBD1. The V segment lost 1 base and the J segment 4 bases; nucleotides outside the gene matches: 3. From germline, CDR1 is SGHTA and CDR2 FQGNSA. The CDR3 has 14 amino acids. Written as DNA, the CDR3 is TGTGCCAGCAGCTTAGTTGCAGGGGGAGAGACCCAGTACTTC. Protein sequence: CASSLVAGGETQYF.

This clone has just one count. The chain employs TRBV5-1 and TRBJ2-7; D might be TRBD1 (5 bases). Trimming shortened V by 3 bases and J by 3 bases, and 16 bases separated the two germline ends. Germline lookup yields CDR1 SGHRS and CDR2 YFSETQ. The CDR3 spans 15 residues. CDR3 DNA sequence: TGCGCCAGCAGCTGGGGCGGCGGACGGAACTACGAGCAGTACTTC. This codes for CASSWGGGRNYEQYF.

The chain links TRBV7-2 to TRBJ2-5; 12 bases match TRBD1. CDR1 and CDR2 from the germline V gene are SGHTA and FQGNSA. CDR3 size: 18 residues. Trimming removed 1 base from V and 4 bases from J; junction bases left unmatched: 10. The CDR3: CASSLGVGQGAHLETQYF. The CDR3 DNA sequence: TGTGCCAGCAGCTTAGGTGTGGGACAGGGGGCCCACCTAGAGACCCAGTACTTC.

The CDR3 is CASSQATTTWTEEAFF. The CDR3 bases are TGCGCCAGCAGCCAAGCCACCACCACTTGGACAGAAGAAGCTTTCTTT. This chain connects TRBV4-1 to TRBJ1-1, with a possible D match to TRBD1 (6 bases). V lost 1 base, J lost 8 bases, and 20 bases lay in between. The CDR3 has 16 residues. The germline V gene encodes CDR1 MGHRA and CDR2 YSYEKL.

This clone turned up a few times. The rearrangement links TRBV10-1 to TRBJ1-4; D gene uncertain. CDR1 and CDR2 (germline): WNHNN, SYGVQD (reference sequence). Trimming pared 6 bases from V and 4 bases from J, leaving 9 bases between. The CDR3 consists of 13 residues. CDR3: CASREGGNEKLFF. The DNA of the CDR3 is TGCGCCAGCAGAGAGGGCGGTAATGAAAAACTGTTTTTT.

This clone has a single count. V and J are TRBV7-2 and TRBJ1-2; D is undetermined. Germline lookup yields CDR1 SGHTA and CDR2 FQGNSA. The CDR3 covers 14 residues. Deletions cut 5 bases from V and 4 bases from J, with 14 bases between. This CDR3 is CASSPDGSRYGYTF. CDR3 sequence (DNA): TGTGCCAGCAGCCCCGACGGGAGCCGCTATGGCTACACCTTC.

V and J are TRBV7-2 and TRBJ2-5, with D unclear. The J call may be mistaken, given a closer DNA end match to TRBJ2-7. Germline CDR1 SGHTA, CDR2 FQGNSA. This CDR3 is 11 amino acids long. Here the CDR3 reads CASSPSYEQYF. CDR3 in DNA: TGTGCCAGCAGCCCTTCCTACGAGCAGTACTTC.

The CDR3 is CAWSRANTGELFF. As DNA, the CDR3 is TGTGCCTGGTCGAGGGCGAACACCGGGGAGCTGTTTTTT. This chain links TRBV30 with TRBJ2-2; a possible D gene is TRBD2 (5 bases). With 5 bases removed from V and 0 bases from J, the gap between germline ends came to 7 bases. The CDR3 has 13 residues. Germline V CDR1 and CDR2: GTSNPN, SVGIG (reference sequence).

The rearrangement links TRBV27 to TRBJ2-7, with a weak D call TRBD2 (6 bases). The germline gives CDR1 MNHEY, CDR2 SMNVEV (reference sequence). CDR3 length: 13 residues. V lost 5 bases, J lost 6 bases, and 14 bases lay in between. The CDR3 DNA is TGTGCCAGCAGTCTTAGCTCCGGGGGCGAGCAGTACTTC. Protein product: CASSLSSGGEQYF.

To note about this clone: The junction departs from the called germline gene at one end, perhaps through a read error. The chain uses TRBV4-2 and TRBJ2-7; D perhaps matches TRBD2 (6 bases). Germline V lookup: CDR1 LGHNA, CDR2 YNFKEQ. The CDR3 covers 16 residues. This chain's CDR3 is CASSQDAGTVAYEQCF. DNA for the CDR3: TGTGCCAGCAGCCAAGACGCGGGAACGGTTGCCTACGAGCAGTGCTTC.

V and J are TRBV5-1 and TRBJ1-2; 10 bases are shared with TRBD1. The V and J ends lost 4 bases and 2 bases, in that order; junction bases with no gene match: 11. Germline loops: CDR1 SGHRS, CDR2 YFSETQ. The CDR3 loop spans 17 amino acids. The CDR3 loop reads CASSPGTGERTNYGYTF. For the CDR3, the DNA is TGCGCCAGCAGCCCGGGGACAGGGGAGAGAACCAACTATGGCTACACCTTC.

The chain couples TRBV5-4 to TRBJ2-7, with 14 bases aligning to TRBD2. CDR3 size: 16 residues. J gave up 4 bases and V 2 bases, and 5 bases lay outside the gene matches. Germline CDR1 reads SGHNT; CDR2 reads YYREEE (reference sequence). The CDR3 DNA sequence: TGTGCCAGCAGCTTAGGGACTAGCGGGGGAAGATACGAGCAGTACTTC. Protein: CASSLGTSGGRYEQYF.

The rearrangement links TRBV5-4 to TRBJ2-5; 8 bases align to TRBD2. With V trimmed by 0 bases and J by 1 base, 5 bases remained unmatched. Germline lookup yields CDR1 SGHNT and CDR2 YYREEE (reference sequence). The CDR3 loop spans 16 amino acids. CDR3 bases: TGTGCCAGCAGCTTGGGGGTAGCGGGGCTCCAAGAGACCCAGTACTTC. Translating gives CASSLGVAGLQETQYF.

CDR3 sequence reads: CASSVRDSHTGELFF. The CDR3 DNA reads TGCGCCAGCAGCGTCCGGGACTCTCACACCGGGGAGCTGTTTTTT. The V call is TRBV5-1, the J call TRBJ2-2; perhaps TRBD2 as D (6 bases). CDR1 is SGHRS and CDR2 is YFSETQ in the germline V gene. The germline V and J ends were trimmed by 4 bases and 3 bases, with 13 bases remaining between them. The CDR3 consists of 15 residues.